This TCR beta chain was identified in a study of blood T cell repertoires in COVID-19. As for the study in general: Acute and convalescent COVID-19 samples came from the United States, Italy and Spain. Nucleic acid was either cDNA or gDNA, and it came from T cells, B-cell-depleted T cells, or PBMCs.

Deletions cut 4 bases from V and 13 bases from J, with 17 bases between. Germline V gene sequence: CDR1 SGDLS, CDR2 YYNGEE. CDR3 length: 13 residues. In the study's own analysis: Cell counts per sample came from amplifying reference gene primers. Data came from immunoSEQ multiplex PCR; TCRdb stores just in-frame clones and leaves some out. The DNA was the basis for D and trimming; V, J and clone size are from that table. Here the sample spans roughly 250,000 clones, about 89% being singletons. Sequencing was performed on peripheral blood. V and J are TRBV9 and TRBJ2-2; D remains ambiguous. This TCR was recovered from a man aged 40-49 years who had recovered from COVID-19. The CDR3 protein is CASSPFALPGLFF. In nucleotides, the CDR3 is TGTGCCAGCAGCCCTTTCGCTCTCCCGGGGCTGTTTTTT.